A selection of T cell receptor beta chains follows, all from one sample in a study of cytomegalovirus exposure and HLA in healthy donors. Sequencing used immunoSEQ multiplex PCR; TCRdb keeps in-frame clones, though not all of them. The table lists some 180,000 clones, roughly 9.5% of them singletons, with 1% to 1.5% in the top ten. Sequenced material: PBMCs. The receptors here all came from a woman younger than 45 in good health and CMV-seropositive. Both conserved end residues are part of each CDR3. The order of the fields is V gene, D gene, J gene, clone size, CDR3 protein, CDR3 DNA. A D gene is named only where the DNA matches it firmly. Size tells how often a clone was seen (once, few, many) or the class of an expanded clone, and some rows leave it out.

V gene: TRBV5-4
D gene: TRBD1
J gene: TRBJ2-3
clone size: NA
CDR3 protein: CASSPRDRRMTDTQYF
CDR3 DNA: TGTGCCAGCAGCCCCAGGGACAGAAGGATGACAGATACGCAGTATTTT

V gene: TRBV7-9
D gene: NA
J gene: TRBJ2-3
clone size: NA
CDR3 protein: CASSLGGESTDTQYF
CDR3 DNA: TGTGCCAGCAGCTTAGGGGGGGAGAGCACAGATACGCAGTATTTT

V gene: TRBV6-1
D gene: TRBD1
J gene: TRBJ2-4
clone size: few
CDR3 protein: CAIRGDRDGKNIQYF
CDR3 DNA: TGTGCCATCCGGGGAGACAGGGATGGCAAAAACATTCAGTACTTC

V gene: TRBV6-6
D gene: TRBD1
J gene: TRBJ2-7
clone size: NA
CDR3 protein: CASSLNRGRAGYEQYF
CDR3 DNA: TGTGCCAGCAGCTTAAACAGGGGGCGTGCGGGGTACGAGCAGTACTTC

V gene: TRBV5-6
D gene: NA
J gene: TRBJ2-5
clone size: NA
CDR3 protein: CASSPRPNGGETQYF
CDR3 DNA: TGTGCCAGCAGCCCCCGGCCCAATGGGGGGGAGACCCAGTACTTC

V gene: TRBV7-6
D gene: NA
J gene: TRBJ2-1
clone size: NA
CDR3 protein: CASSRGLGFSSYNEQFF
CDR3 DNA: TGTGCCAGCAGCCGAGGACTGGGATTTAGCTCCTACAATGAGCAGTTCTTC

V gene: TRBV10-1
D gene: NA
J gene: TRBJ2-7
clone size: NA
CDR3 protein: CASSESRASLDEQYF
CDR3 DNA: TGCGCCAGCAGTGAGTCGCGGGCCTCGCTGGACGAGCAGTACTTC

V gene: TRBV6-6
D gene: TRBD1
J gene: TRBJ1-2
clone size: few
CDR3 protein: CASSRGTAEGYGYTF
CDR3 DNA: TGTGCCAGCAGTAGAGGGACAGCCGAGGGCTATGGCTACACCTTC

V gene: TRBV7-9
D gene: NA
J gene: TRBJ2-7
clone size: NA
CDR3 protein: CASSPTGSEGDYEQYF
CDR3 DNA: TGTGCCAGCAGCCCAACGGGTAGTGAAGGGGACTACGAGCAGTACTTC

V gene: TRBV4-2
D gene: TRBD2
J gene: TRBJ2-7
clone size: few
CDR3 protein: CASSQEGGNSYEQYF
CDR3 DNA: TGTGCCAGCAGCCAAGAGGGAGGGAACTCCTACGAGCAGTACTTC

V gene: TRBV6-6
D gene: NA
J gene: TRBJ1-5
clone size: NA
CDR3 protein: CASSWHPAGSNQPQHF
CDR3 DNA: TGTGCCAGCAGTTGGCACCCAGCGGGGAGCAATCAGCCCCAGCATTTT

V gene: TRBV13
D gene: NA
J gene: TRBJ2-2
clone size: NA
CDR3 protein: CASSMGLGPRTGELFF
CDR3 DNA: TGTGCCAGCAGCATGGGACTCGGACCGAGGACCGGGGAGCTGTTTTTT

V gene: TRBV5-1
D gene: TRBD2
J gene: TRBJ2-1
clone size: few
CDR3 protein: CASSLPPGLAGVHNEQFF
CDR3 DNA: TGCGCCAGCAGCTTGCCCCCGGGACTAGCGGGAGTCCACAATGAGCAGTTCTTC

V gene: TRBV29-1
D gene: NA
J gene: TRBJ1-2
clone size: NA
CDR3 protein: CSVEDRDILFGYTF
CDR3 DNA: TGCAGCGTTGAAGACAGGGACATACTTTTTGGCTACACCTTC

V gene: TRBV19
D gene: NA
J gene: TRBJ1-2
clone size: NA
CDR3 protein: CASSPREGRNYGYTF
CDR3 DNA: TGTGCCAGTAGTCCCAGGGAGGGTCGGAACTATGGCTACACCTTC

V gene: TRBV19
D gene: NA
J gene: TRBJ2-7
clone size: few
CDR3 protein: CASRSSVGVAGEQYF
CDR3 DNA: TGTGCCAGTAGAAGTTCGGTAGGAGTCGCGGGCGAGCAGTACTTC

V gene: TRBV18
D gene: NA
J gene: TRBJ2-1
clone size: few
CDR3 protein: CASSPQLSGKDEQFF
CDR3 DNA: TGTGCCAGCTCACCACAACTTAGCGGTAAGGATGAGCAGTTCTTC

V gene: TRBV15
D gene: NA
J gene: TRBJ2-1
clone size: NA
CDR3 protein: CATSRDLRDNFDNEQFF
CDR3 DNA: TGTGCCACCAGCAGAGATCTGCGGGATAATTTTGACAATGAGCAGTTCTTC

V gene: TRBV19
D gene: TRBD1
J gene: TRBJ1-1
clone size: few
CDR3 protein: CASRPGRGYTEAFF
CDR3 DNA: TGTGCCAGTAGGCCGGGCAGGGGGTACACTGAAGCTTTCTTT

V gene: TRBV6-5
D gene: NA
J gene: TRBJ1-1
clone size: few
CDR3 protein: CASSLSPGAEAFF
CDR3 DNA: TGTGCCAGCAGCCTCTCCCCCGGGGCTGAAGCTTTCTTT

V gene: TRBV11-2
D gene: TRBD2
J gene: TRBJ2-1
clone size: few
CDR3 protein: CASSWGGVAGANEQFF
CDR3 DNA: TGTGCCAGCAGCTGGGGGGGTGTGGCGGGAGCCAATGAGCAGTTCTTC

V gene: TRBV5-7
D gene: NA
J gene: TRBJ2-7
clone size: few
CDR3 protein: CASTPGVPGTSSYEQYF
CDR3 DNA: TGTGCCAGCACTCCGGGCGTGCCCGGGACAAGCTCCTACGAGCAGTACTTC

V gene: TRBV5-1
D gene: NA
J gene: TRBJ1-2
clone size: NA
CDR3 protein: CASSLAPGAGYGYTF
CDR3 DNA: TGCGCCAGCAGCTTAGCCCCAGGGGCGGGCTATGGCTACACCTTC

V gene: TRBV2
D gene: NA
J gene: TRBJ2-1
clone size: few
CDR3 protein: CASYYNEQFF
CDR3 DNA: TGTGCCAGCTATTACAATGAGCAGTTCTTC

V gene: TRBV5-6
D gene: TRBD1
J gene: TRBJ2-7
clone size: NA
CDR3 protein: CASSSSDRVDYEQYF
CDR3 DNA: TGTGCCAGCAGCTCATCCGACAGGGTCGACTACGAGCAGTACTTC

V gene: TRBV5-1
D gene: TRBD1
J gene: TRBJ2-5
clone size: NA
CDR3 protein: CASSLQGAHETQYF
CDR3 DNA: TGCGCCAGCAGCTTACAGGGGGCGCATGAGACCCAGTACTTC

V gene: TRBV7-2
D gene: NA
J gene: TRBJ2-3
clone size: NA
CDR3 protein: CASSLGSGARNTDTQYF
CDR3 DNA: TGTGCCAGCAGCTTAGGATCCGGAGCGAGGAACACAGATACGCAGTATTTT

V gene: TRBV5-1
D gene: NA
J gene: TRBJ2-7
clone size: few
CDR3 protein: CASRHGAGGYEQYF
CDR3 DNA: TGCGCCAGCCGGCACGGAGCGGGTGGCTACGAGCAGTACTTC